This TCR beta chain was observed in a study of cytomegalovirus exposure and HLA in healthy donors. Germline trimming cut 3 bases from V and 3 bases from J; bases unmatched to any gene: 4. The germline V gene has CDR1 KGHSH and CDR2 LQKENI. This CDR3 region has 14 residues. The PCR contained 60 Vbeta and 13 Jbeta primers. The method was immunoSEQ multiplex PCR; TCRdb's version includes in-frame clones alone and lacks a portion of them. The sample has 80,000 to 100,000 clones, around 82% seen once. V is TRBV18 and J is TRBJ2-7, with 8 bases identical to TRBD2. This sequence originates from a man between 35 and 55 years old in good health and CMV-seropositive. Specimen: PBMCs. CDR3 loop: CASSPGLEGYEQYF. As DNA, the CDR3 is TGTGCCAGCTCACCGGGACTAGAGGGCTACGAGCAGTACTTC.